The 25 T cell receptor beta chains reported below all come from one sample, sequenced in a study of cytomegalovirus exposure and HLA in healthy donors. Amplification used 60 Vbeta primers and 13 Jbeta primers. Produced via immunoSEQ multiplex PCR; TCRdb's table is partial and in-frame only. The sample carries 120,000 or so clones, approximately 75% recorded once. The source material was PBMCs. Source of these receptors: a man aged 35-49 years in good health and CMV-seronegative.

The J gene is TRBJ2-3, the V gene TRBV2, with D perhaps matching TRBD1 (5 bases). The CDR3 spans 12 residues. CDR1 SNHLY and CDR2 FYNNEI come from the germline V gene. V lost 4 bases and J lost 9, with 11 bases in between. CDR3: CASSGDRHTQYF. As DNA, the CDR3 is TGTGCCAGCAGTGGAGACAGACACACGCAGTATTTT.

The rearrangement joins TRBV5-6 to TRBJ2-1, with TRBD2 matching over 8 bases. With V trimmed by 4 bases and J by 5 bases, 8 bases remained unmatched. The germline V gene has CDR1 SGHDT and CDR2 YYEEEE. The CDR3 consists of 15 residues. This CDR3 is CASSPGLEKNNEQFF. The CDR3 coding sequence is TGTGCCAGCAGCCCGGGACTAGAAAAAAACAATGAGCAGTTCTTC.

This chain connects TRBV7-6 to TRBJ2-5; D not resolved. The V gene's germline CDR1 is SGHVS and CDR2 FNYEAQ. The CDR3 has 13 amino acids. V was pared by 3 bases and J by 4 bases, with 9 bases between. CDR3 bases: TGTGCCAGCAGCTTCAGAGGTCGAGAGACCCAGTACTTC. It is translated as CASSFRGRETQYF. The complete variable domain, with remaining parts taken from reference TRBV7-6 and TRBJ2-5, reads GAGVSQSPRYKVTKRGQDVALRCDPISGHVSLYWYRQALGQGPEFLTYFNYEAQQDKSGLPNDRFSAERPEGSISTLTIQRTEQRDSAMYRCASSFRGRETQYFGPGTRLLVL.

The chain carries TRBV6-1 and TRBJ1-2; tentatively, D is TRBD1 (5 bases). CDR3 length: 14 residues. Trimming left V 3 bases short and J 4 bases short, with 12 bases between. Germline V lookup: CDR1 MNHNS, CDR2 SASEGT. CDR3 nucleotide sequence: TGTGCCAGCAGTGAGCAGGGTGACGGCTATGGCTACACCTTC. This encodes CASSEQGDGYGYTF.

V and J are TRBV7-3 and TRBJ2-1; 7 bases align to TRBD2. V lost 0 bases, J lost 6 bases, and 8 bases stayed unmatched. CDR1 and CDR2 from the germline V gene are SGHTA and FQGTGA. This CDR3 has 16 amino acids. The CDR3 nucleotides read TGTGCCAGCAGCTTAACGGCGCTAGCGGCAGTCAATGAGCAGTTCTTC. Translation gives CASSLTALAAVNEQFF.

V usage is TRBV7-9 and J usage is TRBJ1-1; a weak D match, TRBD1 (5 bases). The CDR3 extends over 18 amino acids. The germline CDR1 and CDR2 sequences are SEHNR and FQNEAQ (reference sequence). V gave up 5 bases and J gave up 0 bases, with 22 bases separating them. CDR3 nucleotide sequence: TGTGCCAGCAGCGACACCCAGGCTGGGCAGGGCATGAACACTGAAGCTTTCTTT. It is translated as CASSDTQAGQGMNTEAFF. Looking up the rest from reference TRBV7-9 and TRBJ1-1 gives the full variable domain: DTGVSQNPRHKITKRGQNVTFRCDPISEHNRLYWYRQTLGQGPEFLTYFQNEAQLEKSRLLSDRFSAERPKGSFSTLEIQRTEQGDSAMYLCASSDTQAGQGMNTEAFFGQGTRLTVV.

This clone showed up just a few times. The chain combines TRBV11-2 with TRBJ2-7; 10 bases agree with TRBD2. Germline-derived CDR1 and CDR2 are SGHAT and FQNNGV. Trimming cost V 5 bases and J 5 bases; bases outside gene matches: 18. The CDR3 spans 18 residues. This CDR3 is CASSRDGAGGPVFNEQYF. CDR3 nucleotides: TGTGCCAGCAGCCGAGATGGAGCGGGGGGGCCTGTGTTTAACGAGCAGTACTTC.

V and J are TRBV7-8 and TRBJ1-4, with D perhaps TRBD1 (5 bases). Germline V gene sequence: CDR1 SGHVS, CDR2 FQNEAQ. The V and J ends lost 4 bases and 5 bases respectively, with 14 bases between them. CDR3 size: 15 residues. CDR3 nucleotides: TGTGCCAGCAGCTCAAATCGCAGGGAAAATGAAAAACTGTTTTTT. Its protein product is CASSSNRRENEKLFF.

The chain has TRBV9 and TRBJ2-1; D unclear. The CDR3 runs to 16 residues. With 0 bases removed from V and 3 bases from J, the gap between germline ends came to 13 bases. Germline loops: CDR1 SGDLS, CDR2 YYNGEE. CDR3 nucleotides: TGTGCCAGCAGCGTAGGCGGAGCATACCTCTACAATGAGCAGTTCTTC. Translation: CASSVGGAYLYNEQFF. Supplemented by reference TRBV9 and TRBJ2-1, the full variable domain reads DSGVTQTPKHLITATGQRVTLRCSPRSGDLSVYWYQQSLDQGLQFLIQYYNGEERAKGNILERFSAQQFPDLHSELNLSSLELGDSALYFCASSVGGAYLYNEQFFGPGTRLTVL.

This chain joins TRBV7-8 and TRBJ1-4, with 9 bases lining up with TRBD1. Germline CDR1 is SGHVS and CDR2 is FQNEAQ. J was trimmed by 7 bases and V by 5 bases; bases with no gene match: 8. This CDR3 spans 15 amino acids. This CDR3 is CASSRSGQGFEKLFF. The CDR3 nucleotides are TGTGCCAGCAGCCGCTCCGGACAGGGGTTTGAAAAACTGTTTTTT.

The chain couples TRBV29-1 to TRBJ1-2; 7 positions match TRBD1. The CDR3 extends over 13 amino acids. Germline-derived CDR1 and CDR2 are SQVTM and ANQGSEA. V was pared by 6 bases and J by 4 bases, with 8 bases of the junction left unmatched. The CDR3 spells CSVAADRVYGYTF. Here the CDR3 DNA reads TGCAGCGTCGCCGCCGACAGGGTCTATGGCTACACCTTC.

The rearrangement joins TRBV28 to TRBJ2-4; 15 bases match TRBD2. V dropped 4 bases and J dropped 8; count of bases not matched to a gene: 3. This CDR3 has 15 amino acids. Germline lookup yields CDR1 MDHEN and CDR2 SYDVKM. CDR3 protein: CASSSGLAGGDIQYF. The CDR3 DNA sequence: TGTGCCAGCAGTTCGGGACTAGCGGGAGGAGACATTCAGTACTTC.

This clone was seen only a few times. This rearrangement joins TRBV30 to TRBJ1-6; 7 positions match TRBD1. This CDR3 is 15 amino acids long. Germline trimming cut 4 bases from V and 9 bases from J; bases unmatched to any gene: 12. Germline loops: CDR1 GTSNPN, CDR2 SVGIG (reference sequence). The DNA for the CDR3 is TGTGCCTGGAAGATGGAAGGGGGCGATGCTTCACCCCTCCACTTT. It yields the protein CAWKMEGGDASPLHF.

The chain couples TRBV5-1 to TRBJ1-6, with a weak D call TRBD1 (6 bases). Trimming pared 0 bases from V and 5 bases from J, leaving 9 bases between. CDR1 and CDR2 (germline): SGHRS, YFSETQ. There are 15 residues in the CDR3. CDR3 DNA: TGCGCCAGCAGCTTGGCAGGGGTCGATAATTCACCCCTCCACTTT. This codes for CASSLAGVDNSPLHF.

The V gene is TRBV9, the J gene TRBJ2-2, with TRBD1 matching 9 bases. Per germline, CDR1 SGDLS and CDR2 YYNGEE. Trimming at V came to 4 bases and at J to 5 bases, leaving 9 bases not matched to a gene. This CDR3 is 16 amino acids long. CDR3 sequence (DNA): TGTGCCAGCAGCTCACCGGGACAGGGATGGACCGGGGAGCTGTTTTTT. It yields the protein CASSSPGQGWTGELFF.

This clone was observed a few times. This rearrangement joins TRBV28 to TRBJ2-5; TRBD2 matches at 14 bases. With V trimmed by 8 bases and J by 4 bases, 9 bases remained unmatched. The germline V gene has CDR1 MDHEN and CDR2 SYDVKM. CDR3 length: 16 amino acids. CDR3 protein: CASGTSGSSRRETQYF. The CDR3 coding sequence is TGTGCCAGCGGGACTAGCGGGAGTTCCAGGCGAGAGACCCAGTACTTC.

The chain is built from TRBV11-2 and TRBJ2-7; the match to TRBD2 covers 11 bases. From germline, CDR1 is SGHAT and CDR2 FQNNGV. Trimming took 5 bases from V and 3 from J; bases not matched to a gene: 6. There are 15 residues in the CDR3. CDR3 nucleotide sequence: TGTGCCAGCAGCCGCCCGGGACTAGCGGACTACGAGCAGTACTTC. Translated: CASSRPGLADYEQYF.

This clone was counted between two and nine times. This chain connects TRBV4-3 to TRBJ1-2, with TRBD1 matching over 7 bases. The CDR3 length is 14 residues. Trimming removed 3 bases from V and 4 bases from J; junction bases left unmatched: 5. Per germline, CDR1 LGHNA and CDR2 YSLEER. As DNA, the CDR3 is TGCGCCAGCAGCCAGCAGCAGGGGGTCTATGGCTACACCTTC. Translation gives CASSQQQGVYGYTF.

The V gene is TRBV28, the J gene TRBJ1-4; TRBD1 matches 7 bases. After removal of 6 bases from V and 7 bases from J, the junction contained 11 bases not matched to a gene. The germline CDR1 and CDR2 sequences are MDHEN and SYDVKM. The CDR3 length is 15 residues. Written as DNA, the CDR3 is TGTGCCAGCAGCCACAAGGGGGCGATAGTTGAAAAACTGTTTTTT. Translation: CASSHKGAIVEKLFF.

The chain recombines TRBV19 with TRBJ1-5; tentatively, D is TRBD1 (6 bases). Germline V gene sequence: CDR1 LNHDA, CDR2 SQIVND (reference sequence). The CDR3 has 13 residues. Trimming took 7 bases from V and 6 from J, leaving 13 bases between them. Here the CDR3 reads CASTKQGGQPQHF. CDR3 nucleotides: TGTGCCAGTACCAAACAGGGTGGTCAGCCCCAGCATTTT.

The sample holds a few counts of this clone. The chain has TRBV2 and TRBJ2-5; TRBD2 matches 8 bases. The CDR3 runs to 13 residues. Looked up from germline, CDR1 is SNHLY and CDR2 is FYNNEI. The CDR3 sequence: CARTGGAGETQYF. The CDR3 nucleotides are TGTGCTAGGACGGGGGGGGCCGGAGAGACCCAGTACTTC.

The table lists this clone with a count of one. This chain joins TRBV11-1 and TRBJ1-2; 10 nucleotides line up with TRBD1. The V gene end was trimmed by 5 bases and the J gene end by 7 bases; junction bases not matched to a gene: 7. The CDR3 covers 14 residues. Germline V lookup: CDR1 SGHAT, CDR2 FQDESV (reference sequence). The CDR3 is CASSQGQGRGGYTF. CDR3 DNA sequence: TGTGCCAGCAGCCAGGGACAGGGGAGAGGTGGCTACACCTTC.

The chain employs TRBV29-1 and TRBJ2-5, with 7 bases lining up with TRBD2. The germline gives CDR1 SQVTM, CDR2 ANQGSEA. V was clipped by 5 bases and J by 5 bases; unmatched bases: 5. The CDR3 contains 12 residues. CDR3 in amino acids: CSVKRGEETQYF. In DNA form, the CDR3 reads TGCAGCGTTAAACGGGGGGAGGAGACCCAGTACTTC.

This clone was detected only a few times. This chain links TRBV6-1 with TRBJ2-1, with 8 nucleotides matching TRBD1. Germline loops: CDR1 MNHNS, CDR2 SASEGT. CDR3 length equals 14 residues. The V and J ends lost 5 bases and 7 bases, in that order; junction bases with no gene match: 7. This CDR3 reads CASSIGQGGNEQFF. CDR3 bases: TGTGCCAGCAGTATAGGACAGGGAGGAAATGAGCAGTTCTTC.

This sequence joins TRBV7-2 and TRBJ2-7; possibly TRBD2 for D (6 bases). Germline CDR1 is SGHTA and CDR2 is FQGNSA. Trimming cost V 1 base and J 2 bases, with 9 bases left between them. This CDR3 comprises 14 residues. DNA for the CDR3: TGTGCCAGCAGCTTAGGATCGGGGGCCTACGAGCAGTACTTC. This sequence encodes CASSLGSGAYEQYF.